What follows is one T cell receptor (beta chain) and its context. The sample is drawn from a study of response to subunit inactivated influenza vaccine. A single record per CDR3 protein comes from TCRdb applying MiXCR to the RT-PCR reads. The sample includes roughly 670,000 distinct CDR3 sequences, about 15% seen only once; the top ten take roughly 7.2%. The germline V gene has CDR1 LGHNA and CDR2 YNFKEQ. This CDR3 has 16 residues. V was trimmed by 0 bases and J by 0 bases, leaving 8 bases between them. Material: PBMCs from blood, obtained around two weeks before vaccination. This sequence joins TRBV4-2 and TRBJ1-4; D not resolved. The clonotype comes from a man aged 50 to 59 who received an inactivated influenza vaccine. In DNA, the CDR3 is TGTGCCAGCAGCCAAGAAGAAGGGACAACTAATGAAAAACTGTTTTTT. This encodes CASSQEEGTTNEKLFF.